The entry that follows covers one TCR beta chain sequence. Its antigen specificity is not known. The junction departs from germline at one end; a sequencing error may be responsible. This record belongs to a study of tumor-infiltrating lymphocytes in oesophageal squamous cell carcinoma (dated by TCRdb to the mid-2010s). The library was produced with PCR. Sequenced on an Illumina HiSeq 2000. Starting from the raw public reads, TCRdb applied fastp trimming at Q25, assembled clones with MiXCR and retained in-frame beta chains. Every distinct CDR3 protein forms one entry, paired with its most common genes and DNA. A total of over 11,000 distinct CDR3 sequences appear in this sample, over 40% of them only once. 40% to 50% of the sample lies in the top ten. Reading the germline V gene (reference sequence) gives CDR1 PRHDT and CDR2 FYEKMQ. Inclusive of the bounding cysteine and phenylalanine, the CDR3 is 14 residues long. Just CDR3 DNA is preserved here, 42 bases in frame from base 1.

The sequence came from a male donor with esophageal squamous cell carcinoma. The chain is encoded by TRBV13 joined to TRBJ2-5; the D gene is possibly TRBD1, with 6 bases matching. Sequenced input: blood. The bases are TGCGCCAGCAGCTTAACAGGGAGACAAGAGACCCAGTACTTC. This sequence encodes CASSLTGRQETQYF.